The source of this TCR beta chain is a study of T cells after yellow fever vaccination. Notes on the study in general: Post-booster repertoires again held most primary-vaccination clones (roughly 95% CD4, just under 90% CD8). Clonotypes found in both CD4 and CD8 compartments made up a small share. One caveat is that FACS-sorted repertoires could contain abundant clonotypes contaminating from the bulk population.

Concerning this clonotype itself: What it binds is not known.

It was through 5'RACE template switching that TCR cDNA was made, with a universal primer site and UMIs added. TCRdb ran MiXCR on the 5' RACE reads and lists one entry per CDR3 protein. The data hold 300,000 to 400,000 distinct CDR3 sequences, with 6.2% observed a single time. Germline V gene sequence: CDR1 SQVTM, CDR2 ANQGSEA. The ends were cut back, 4 bases at V and 3 bases at J, with 10 bases in the middle. The CDR3 length is 12 residues. V is TRBV29-1 and J is TRBJ2-7, with unresolved D. The sequence came from a man aged 30-40 years who received the YFV17D yellow fever vaccine. This specimen consisted of PBMCs, obtained 5 days after the yellow fever booster vaccination. CDR3 in amino acids: CSVAKGLYEQYF. The CDR3 DNA reads TGCAGCGTTGCAAAGGGTCTCTACGAGCAGTACTTC.